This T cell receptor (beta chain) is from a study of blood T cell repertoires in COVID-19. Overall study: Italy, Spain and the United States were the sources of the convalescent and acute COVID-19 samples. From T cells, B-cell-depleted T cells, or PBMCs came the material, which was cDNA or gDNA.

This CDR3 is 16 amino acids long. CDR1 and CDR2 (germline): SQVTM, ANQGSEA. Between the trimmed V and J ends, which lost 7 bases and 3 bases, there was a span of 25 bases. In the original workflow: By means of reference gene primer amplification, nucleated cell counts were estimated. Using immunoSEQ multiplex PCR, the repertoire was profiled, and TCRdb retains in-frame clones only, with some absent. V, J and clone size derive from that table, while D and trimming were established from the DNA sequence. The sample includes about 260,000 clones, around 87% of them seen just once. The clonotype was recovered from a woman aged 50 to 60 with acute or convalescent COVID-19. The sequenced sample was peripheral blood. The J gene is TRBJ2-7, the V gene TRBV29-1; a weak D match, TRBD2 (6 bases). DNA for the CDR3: TGCAGCGCCCGTGACGGACTGACTAGTGCCAACTACGAGCAGTACTTC. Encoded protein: CSARDGLTSANYEQYF.